Listed here is a single T cell receptor beta chain. Its antigen is as yet unknown. On average, the one heparinised blood draw given by each donor was roughly 100 mL. TCRB transcripts that were expressed got sequenced, as all of the isolated RNA had been reverse transcribed. Method: immunoSEQ multiplex PCR; TCRdb's copy keeps in-frame clones and lacks some. Counted here are nearly 250,000 clones, 55% to 70% occurring once; the ten biggest clones make up around 0.05%. The CDR3 has 15 residues. Trimming took 10 bases from V and 4 from J; bases not matched to a gene: 7. Per the germline V gene, CDR1 is SGHAT and CDR2 is FQNNGV. The data are from a study of beta chain features in type 1 diabetes. Study-level findings and limits: The naive, central memory and Treg TCRB repertoires showed an apparent similarity that was greater among patients than among healthy donors. The study found fewer insertions and more deletions at VDJ junctions in type 1 diabetes patients.

This chain links TRBV11-2 with TRBJ2-1, with TRBD2 matching over 13 bases. The sequenced sample consisted of naive CD4+ T cells from blood. This TCR came from a man aged 25 to 40 in good health. DNA for the CDR3: TGTGCCACCGCGACTAGCGGGAGGCTTTACAATGAGCAGTTCTTC. Protein sequence: CATATSGRLYNEQFF.